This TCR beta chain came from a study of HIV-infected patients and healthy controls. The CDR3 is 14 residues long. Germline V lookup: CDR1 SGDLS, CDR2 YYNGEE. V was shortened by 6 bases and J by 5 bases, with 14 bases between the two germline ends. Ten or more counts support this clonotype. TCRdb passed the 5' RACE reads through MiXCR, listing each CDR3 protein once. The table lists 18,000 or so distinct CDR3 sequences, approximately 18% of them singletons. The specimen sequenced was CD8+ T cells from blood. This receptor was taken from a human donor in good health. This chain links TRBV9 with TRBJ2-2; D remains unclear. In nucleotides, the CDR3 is TGTGCCAGCAAACCTGGAATTAGTACCGGGGAGCTGTTTTTT. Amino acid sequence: CASKPGISTGELFF. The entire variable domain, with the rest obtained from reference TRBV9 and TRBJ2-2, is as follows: DSGVTQTPKHLITATGQRVTLRCSPRSGDLSVYWYQQSLDQGLQFLIQYYNGEERAKGNILERFSAQQFPDLHSELNLSSLELGDSALYFCASKPGISTGELFFGEGSRLTVL.